The clone carrying this T cell receptor (beta chain) was detected once. Its antigen is not known. All donors participated as healthy donors of bone marrow. The data stem from a study of cytomegalovirus exposure and HLA in healthy donors. Study-level results: In a later analysis, at a false discovery rate of 0.05, approximately 16,000 TCR beta sequences matched HLA alleles. Presence/absence analyses treated sequencing depth as roughly uniform across donors. Immune exposure information available was restricted to CMV serostatus.

The germline gives CDR1 SGHAT, CDR2 FQNNGV. CDR3 length equals 15 residues. The V end lost 4 bases, the J end lost 4 bases, and 17 bases lay between the germline ends. The PCR contained 60 Vbeta and 13 Jbeta primers. Sequenced by immunoSEQ multiplex PCR; TCRdb stores in-frame clones only, minus some. The sample has about 140,000 clones, more than 60% seen once. The V and J genes are TRBV11-2 and TRBJ2-7; D is possibly TRBD2 (6 bases). The sequencing input was PBMCs. This clonotype was obtained from a woman aged 55-69 years in good health and CMV-seronegative. This chain's CDR3 is CASSSPPGARYEQYF. CDR3 sequence (DNA): TGTGCCAGCAGCTCCCCCCCGGGAGCGAGGTACGAGCAGTACTTC.